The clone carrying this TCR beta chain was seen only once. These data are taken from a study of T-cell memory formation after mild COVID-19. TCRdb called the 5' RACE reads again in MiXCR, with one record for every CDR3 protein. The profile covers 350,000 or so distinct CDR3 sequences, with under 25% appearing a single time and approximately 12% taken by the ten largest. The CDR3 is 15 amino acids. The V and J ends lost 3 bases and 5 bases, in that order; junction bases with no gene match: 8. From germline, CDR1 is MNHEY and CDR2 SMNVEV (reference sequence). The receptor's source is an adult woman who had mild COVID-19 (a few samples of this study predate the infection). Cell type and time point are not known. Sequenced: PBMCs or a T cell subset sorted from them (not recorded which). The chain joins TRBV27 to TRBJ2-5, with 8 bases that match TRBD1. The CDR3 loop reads CASSLARGLVETQYF. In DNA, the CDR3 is TGTGCCAGCAGTTTGGCCAGGGGGCTGGTTGAGACCCAGTACTTC.